These 3 T cell receptor beta chains were all obtained from the same sample, sequenced in a study of blood T cell repertoires in COVID-19. The repertoire was sequenced with immunoSEQ multiplex PCR; TCRdb's copy has only in-frame clones and lacks some. The sample yields around 150,000 clones, around four fifths seen once. Source material: PBMCs or T cells enriched from blood (not recorded which). The receptors stem from a man aged 65 to 79 who had been exposed to COVID-19.

This chain links TRBV9 with TRBJ1-2, with a tentative D call TRBD1 (6 bases). The V end lost 1 base, the J end lost 4 bases, and 8 bases lay between the germline ends. The CDR3 extends over 13 amino acids. The germline gives CDR1 SGDLS, CDR2 YYNGEE. Here the CDR3 DNA reads TGTGCCAGCAGCGTACAGGGGATCTATGGCTACACCTTC. Its translation is CASSVQGIYGYTF.

This chain connects TRBV28 to TRBJ2-5; possible D gene TRBD2, 5 bases. Germline lookup yields CDR1 MDHEN and CDR2 SYDVKM. With 4 bases removed from V and 5 bases from J, the gap between germline ends came to 17 bases. CDR3 length: 15 amino acids. CDR3 in amino acids: CASSSQTGGWETQYF. CDR3 coding DNA: TGTGCCAGCAGTTCGCAAACCGGAGGTTGGGAGACCCAGTACTTC.

In its sample, this clone was seen a few times. This chain links TRBV12-3 or TRBV12-4 with TRBJ1-1, with no clear D. Between the trimmed V and J ends, which lost 1 base and 8 bases, there was a span of 11 bases. The CDR3 has 13 residues. The CDR3 nucleotides read TGTGCCAGCAGTTTAGGGGCAGGTGGGGAAGCTTTCTTT. Encoded protein: CASSLGAGGEAFF.